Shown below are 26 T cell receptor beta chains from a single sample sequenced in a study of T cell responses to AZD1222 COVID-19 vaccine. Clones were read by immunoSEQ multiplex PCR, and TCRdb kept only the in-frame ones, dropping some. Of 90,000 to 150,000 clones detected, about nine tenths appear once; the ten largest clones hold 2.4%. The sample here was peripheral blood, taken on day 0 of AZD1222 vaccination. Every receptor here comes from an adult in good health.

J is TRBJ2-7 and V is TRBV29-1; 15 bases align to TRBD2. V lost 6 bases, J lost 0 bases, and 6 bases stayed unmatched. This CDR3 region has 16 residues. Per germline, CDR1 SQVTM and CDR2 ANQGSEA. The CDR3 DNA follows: TGCAGCGTAGCCGGGACTAGCGGGAGGAGCTCCTACGAGCAGTACTTC. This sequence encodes CSVAGTSGRSSYEQYF.

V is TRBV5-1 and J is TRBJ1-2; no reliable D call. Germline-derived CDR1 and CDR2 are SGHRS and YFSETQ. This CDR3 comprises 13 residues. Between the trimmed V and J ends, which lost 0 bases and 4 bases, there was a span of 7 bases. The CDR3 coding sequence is TGCGCCAGCAGCTTGGGCGAACTCTATGGCTACACCTTC. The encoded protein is CASSLGELYGYTF.

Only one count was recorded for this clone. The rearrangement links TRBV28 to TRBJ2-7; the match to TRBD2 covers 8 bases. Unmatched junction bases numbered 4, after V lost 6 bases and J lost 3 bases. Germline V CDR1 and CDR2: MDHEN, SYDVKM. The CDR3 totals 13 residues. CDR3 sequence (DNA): TGTGCCAGCAGCCGGGGGGGTCTCTACGAGCAGTACTTC. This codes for CASSRGGLYEQYF.

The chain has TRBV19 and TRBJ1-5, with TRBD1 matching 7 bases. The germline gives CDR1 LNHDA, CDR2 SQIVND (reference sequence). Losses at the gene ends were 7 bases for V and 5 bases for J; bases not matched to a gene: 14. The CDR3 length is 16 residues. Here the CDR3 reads CASTGRDRALDQPQHF. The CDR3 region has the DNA TGTGCCAGTACTGGGAGGGACAGAGCGTTGGATCAGCCCCAGCATTTT.

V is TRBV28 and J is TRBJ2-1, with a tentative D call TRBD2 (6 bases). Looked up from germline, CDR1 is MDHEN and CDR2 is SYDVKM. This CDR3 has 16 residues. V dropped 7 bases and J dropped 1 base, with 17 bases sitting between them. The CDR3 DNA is TGTGCCAGCAAAAAGGGCCCAGGGAGGTCCTACAATGAGCAGTTCTTC. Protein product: CASKKGPGRSYNEQFF.

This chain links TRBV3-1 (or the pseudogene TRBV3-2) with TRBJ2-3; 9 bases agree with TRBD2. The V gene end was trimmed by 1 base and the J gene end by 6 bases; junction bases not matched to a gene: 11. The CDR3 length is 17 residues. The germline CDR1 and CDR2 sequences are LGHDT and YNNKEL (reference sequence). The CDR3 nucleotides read TGTGCCAGCAGCCAAGCCCTGTTTAGCGGGAGACCGGATACGCAGTATTTT. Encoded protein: CASSQALFSGRPDTQYF.

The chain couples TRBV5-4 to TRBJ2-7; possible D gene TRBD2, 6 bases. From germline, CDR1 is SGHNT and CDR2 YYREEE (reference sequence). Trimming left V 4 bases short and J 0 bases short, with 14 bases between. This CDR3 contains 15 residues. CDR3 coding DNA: TGTGCCAGCAGCCTGGAGGGACTGGCCTCCTACGAGCAGTACTTC. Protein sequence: CASSLEGLASYEQYF.

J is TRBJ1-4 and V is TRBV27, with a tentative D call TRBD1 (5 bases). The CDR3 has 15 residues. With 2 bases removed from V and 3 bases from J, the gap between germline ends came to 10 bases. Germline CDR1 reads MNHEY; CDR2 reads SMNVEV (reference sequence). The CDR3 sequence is CASSLLGVANEKLFF. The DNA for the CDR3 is TGTGCCAGCAGTTTACTGGGGGTTGCTAATGAAAAACTGTTTTTT.

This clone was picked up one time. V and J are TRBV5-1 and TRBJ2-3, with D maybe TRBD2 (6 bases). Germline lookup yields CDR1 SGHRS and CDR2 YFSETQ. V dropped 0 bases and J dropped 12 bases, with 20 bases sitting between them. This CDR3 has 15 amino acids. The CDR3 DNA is TGCGCCAGCAGCTTGGGAAATCTGGGGGGACGAATCCAGTATTTT. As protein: CASSLGNLGGRIQYF.

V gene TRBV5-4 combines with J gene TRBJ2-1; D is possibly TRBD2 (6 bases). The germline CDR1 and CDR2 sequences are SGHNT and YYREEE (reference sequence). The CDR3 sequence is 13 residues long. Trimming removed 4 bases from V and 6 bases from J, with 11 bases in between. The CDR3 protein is CASSPRDSNEQFF. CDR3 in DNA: TGTGCCAGCAGCCCCCGGGACTCCAATGAGCAGTTCTTC.

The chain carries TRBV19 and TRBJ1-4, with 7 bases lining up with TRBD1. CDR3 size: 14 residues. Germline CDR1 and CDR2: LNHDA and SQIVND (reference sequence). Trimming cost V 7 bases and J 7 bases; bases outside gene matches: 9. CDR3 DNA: TGTGCCAGTAAAGAGGAGCAGGGGGGTGAAAAACTGTTTTTT. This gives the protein CASKEEQGGEKLFF.

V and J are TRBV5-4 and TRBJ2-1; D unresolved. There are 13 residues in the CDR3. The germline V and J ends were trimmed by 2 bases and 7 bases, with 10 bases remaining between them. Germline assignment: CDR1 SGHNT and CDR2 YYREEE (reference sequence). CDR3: CASSLTHMNEQFF. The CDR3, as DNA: TGTGCCAGCAGCTTAACCCATATGAATGAGCAGTTCTTC.

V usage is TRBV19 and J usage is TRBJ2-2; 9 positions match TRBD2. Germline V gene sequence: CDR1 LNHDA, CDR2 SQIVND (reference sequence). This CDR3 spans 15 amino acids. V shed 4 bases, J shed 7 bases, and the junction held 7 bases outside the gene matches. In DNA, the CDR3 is TGTGCCAGTAGTACGCGGGAGGGCCGTAGCGGGGAGCTGTTTTTT. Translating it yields CASSTREGRSGELFF.

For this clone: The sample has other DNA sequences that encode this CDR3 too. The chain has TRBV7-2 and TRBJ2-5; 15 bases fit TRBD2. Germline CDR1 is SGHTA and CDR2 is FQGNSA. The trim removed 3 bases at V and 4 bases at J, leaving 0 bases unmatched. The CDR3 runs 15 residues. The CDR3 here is CASSLGLAGGETQYF. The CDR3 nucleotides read TGTGCCAGCAGCTTGGGACTAGCGGGAGGAGAGACCCAGTACTTC.

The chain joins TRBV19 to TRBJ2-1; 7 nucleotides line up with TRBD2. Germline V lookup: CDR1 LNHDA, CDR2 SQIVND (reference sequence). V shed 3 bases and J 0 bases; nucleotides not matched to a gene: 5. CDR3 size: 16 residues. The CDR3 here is CASSIYGGSSYNEQFF. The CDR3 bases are TGTGCCAGTAGTATTTACGGGGGGAGCTCCTACAATGAGCAGTTCTTC.

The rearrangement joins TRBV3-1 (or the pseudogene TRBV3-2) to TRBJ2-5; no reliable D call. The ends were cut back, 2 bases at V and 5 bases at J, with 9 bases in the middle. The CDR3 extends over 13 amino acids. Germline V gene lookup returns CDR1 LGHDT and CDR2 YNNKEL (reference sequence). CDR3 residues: CASSQWARETQYF. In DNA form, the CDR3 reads TGTGCCAGCAGCCAATGGGCGAGGGAGACCCAGTACTTC.

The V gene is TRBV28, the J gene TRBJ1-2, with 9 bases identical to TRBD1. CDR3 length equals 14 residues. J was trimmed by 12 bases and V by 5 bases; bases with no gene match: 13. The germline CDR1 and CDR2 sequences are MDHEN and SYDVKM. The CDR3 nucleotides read TGTGCCAGCAGTGAAACCGGGACAGGGAATCGACACACCTTC. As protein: CASSETGTGNRHTF.

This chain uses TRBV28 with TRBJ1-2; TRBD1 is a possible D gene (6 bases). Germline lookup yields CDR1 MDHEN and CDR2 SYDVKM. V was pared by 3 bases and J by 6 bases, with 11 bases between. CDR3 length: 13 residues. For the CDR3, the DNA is TGTGCCAGCAGTTTTCAGGGGAAGGATGGCTACACCTTC. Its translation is CASSFQGKDGYTF.

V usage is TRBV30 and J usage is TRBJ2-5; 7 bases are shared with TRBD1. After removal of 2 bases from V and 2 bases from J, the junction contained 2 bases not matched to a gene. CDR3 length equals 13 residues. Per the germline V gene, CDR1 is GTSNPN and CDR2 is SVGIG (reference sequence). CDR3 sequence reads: CAWSPQGQETQYF. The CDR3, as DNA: TGTGCCTGGAGTCCACAGGGGCAAGAGACCCAGTACTTC.

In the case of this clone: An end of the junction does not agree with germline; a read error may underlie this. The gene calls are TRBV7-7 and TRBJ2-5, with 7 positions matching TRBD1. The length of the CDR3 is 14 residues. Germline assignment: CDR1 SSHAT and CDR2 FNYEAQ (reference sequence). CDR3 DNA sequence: TGTGCTAGCAGCCCGACAGGGTTGGGAGAGACCCAGTACTTC. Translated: CASSPTGLGETQYF.

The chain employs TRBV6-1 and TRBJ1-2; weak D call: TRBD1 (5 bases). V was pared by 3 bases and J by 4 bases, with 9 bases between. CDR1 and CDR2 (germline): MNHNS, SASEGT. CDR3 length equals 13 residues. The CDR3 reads CASSETDLYGYTF. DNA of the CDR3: TGTGCCAGCAGTGAGACAGACCTCTATGGCTACACCTTC.

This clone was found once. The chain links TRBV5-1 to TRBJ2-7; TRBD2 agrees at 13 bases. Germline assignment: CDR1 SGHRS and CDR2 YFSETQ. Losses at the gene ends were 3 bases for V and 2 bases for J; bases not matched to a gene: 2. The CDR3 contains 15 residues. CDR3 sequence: CASSSGTSGTYEQYF. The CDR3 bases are TGCGCCAGCAGCTCAGGGACTAGCGGGACCTACGAGCAGTACTTC.

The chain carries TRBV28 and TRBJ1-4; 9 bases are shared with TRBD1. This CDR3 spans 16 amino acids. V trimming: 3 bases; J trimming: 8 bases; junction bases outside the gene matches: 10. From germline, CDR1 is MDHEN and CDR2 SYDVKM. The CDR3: CASSFSDRGGGEKLFF. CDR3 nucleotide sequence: TGTGCCAGCAGTTTTTCCGACAGGGGGGGAGGGGAAAAACTGTTTTTT.

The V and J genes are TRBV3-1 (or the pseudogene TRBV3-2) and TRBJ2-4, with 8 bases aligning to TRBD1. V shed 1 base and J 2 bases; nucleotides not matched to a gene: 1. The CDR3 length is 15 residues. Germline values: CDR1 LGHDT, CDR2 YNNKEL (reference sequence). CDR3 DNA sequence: TGTGCCAGCAGCCAAGGGACAGGGACCAAAAACATTCAGTACTTC. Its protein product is CASSQGTGTKNIQYF.

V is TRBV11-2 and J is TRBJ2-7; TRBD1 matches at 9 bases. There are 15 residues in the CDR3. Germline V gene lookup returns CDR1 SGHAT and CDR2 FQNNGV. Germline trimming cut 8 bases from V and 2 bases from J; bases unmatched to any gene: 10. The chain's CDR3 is CASRKPGQGTYEQYF. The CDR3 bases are TGTGCCAGCCGAAAACCGGGACAGGGTACCTACGAGCAGTACTTC.

CDR3 in amino acids: CASSDGGILAKNIQYF. The CDR3 DNA reads TGCGCCAGCAGTGATGGCGGGATCCTAGCCAAAAACATTCAGTACTTC. This chain uses TRBV10-2 with TRBJ2-4, with a weak D call TRBD2 (6 bases). CDR3 length equals 16 residues. Trimming took 3 bases from V and 0 from J, leaving 12 bases between them. Per germline, CDR1 WSHSY and CDR2 SAAADI.